The 23 T cell receptor beta chains below all came from one sample that was sequenced in a study of cytomegalovirus exposure and HLA in healthy donors. It was with 60 Vbeta and 13 Jbeta primers that the PCR ran. TCRdb's table, derived via immunoSEQ multiplex PCR, lists solely in-frame clones and lacks some. The repertoire has about 150,000 clones, about three quarters of them found once; the top ten carry approximately 3.4%. Sequenced material: PBMCs. These receptors were taken from a woman aged 45-59 years in good health and CMV-seropositive.

The J gene is TRBJ1-2, the V gene TRBV15; a possible D gene is TRBD1 (5 bases). This CDR3 has 15 amino acids. Germline values: CDR1 LNHNV, CDR2 YYDKDF (reference sequence). V lost 0 bases to trimming and J lost 10 bases, with 18 bases between them. CDR3 sequence (DNA): TGTGCCACCAGCAGAGATCTCCCTTCGACAGCCCCCTACACCTTC. This encodes CATSRDLPSTAPYTF.

This chain connects TRBV27 to TRBJ1-1; D unclear. CDR3 size: 13 residues. Germline CDR1 MNHEY, CDR2 SMNVEV (reference sequence). V dropped 4 bases and J dropped 7 bases, with 13 bases sitting between them. CDR3 protein: CASSSTRAFEAFF. Here the CDR3 DNA reads TGTGCCAGCAGTTCTACGAGGGCCTTTGAAGCTTTCTTT.

This clone appeared a few times. The rearrangement joins TRBV5-1 to TRBJ2-7; 12 bases map to TRBD2. Germline lookup yields CDR1 SGHRS and CDR2 YFSETQ. The CDR3 has 17 residues. V lost 0 bases to trimming and J lost 0 bases; unmatched junction nucleotides: 4. The CDR3 loop reads CASSLALAGGYSYEQYF. DNA of the CDR3: TGCGCCAGCAGCTTGGCACTAGCGGGGGGCTACTCCTACGAGCAGTACTTC.

This clone appeared many times. The chain carries TRBV2 and TRBJ1-3; maybe TRBD1 (6 bases). The germline CDR1 and CDR2 sequences are SNHLY and FYNNEI. This CDR3 contains 14 residues. V lost 7 bases, J lost 2 bases, and 12 bases lay in between. The CDR3, as DNA: TGTGCCAGCAAACTCCAGGGGCCTGGAAACACCATATATTTT. It yields the protein CASKLQGPGNTIYF.

The CDR3 is CASSYSWGGRRNEQFF. The CDR3 DNA follows: TGTGCCAGCAGCTATTCCTGGGGCGGGAGGCGCAATGAGCAGTTCTTC. V is TRBV7-2 and J is TRBJ2-1; TRBD2 matches 8 bases. Germline V gene data show CDR1 as SGHTA and CDR2 as FQGNSA. The CDR3 is 16 residues long. The V and J ends lost 4 bases and 6 bases, in that order; junction bases with no gene match: 11.

The CDR3 loop is CASSASNLAWETQYF. The CDR3 bases are TGTGCCAGCAGTGCCTCAAATTTAGCGTGGGAGACCCAGTACTTC. The chain recombines TRBV2 with TRBJ2-5; a weak D match, TRBD2 (5 bases). CDR1 and CDR2 (germline): SNHLY, FYNNEI. This CDR3 region has 15 residues. The ends were cut back, 4 bases at V and 5 bases at J, with 17 bases in the middle.

The chain has TRBV7-3 and TRBJ1-5, with D tentatively TRBD1 (5 bases). Trimming pared 5 bases from V and 4 bases from J, leaving 9 bases between. The germline V gene encodes CDR1 SGHTA and CDR2 FQGTGA. The CDR3 is 13 amino acids. CDR3 DNA: TGTGCCAGCAGCATCGGGACTAATCAGCCCCAGCATTTT. This encodes CASSIGTNQPQHF.

The chain couples TRBV7-9 to TRBJ2-5; 11 nucleotides match TRBD2. CDR1 and CDR2 (germline): SEHNR, FQNEAQ (reference sequence). The CDR3 is made up of 15 amino acids. The V segment lost 5 bases and the J segment 6 bases; nucleotides outside the gene matches: 8. The CDR3 here is CASSPGLAGEKTQYF. As DNA, the CDR3 is TGTGCCAGCAGCCCCGGACTAGCGGGCGAAAAGACCCAGTACTTC.

The chain couples TRBV19 to TRBJ2-7; TRBD2 matches 14 bases. The CDR3 runs to 15 residues. V gave up 5 bases and J gave up 6 bases; unmatched junction bases: 6. Germline assignment: CDR1 LNHDA and CDR2 SQIVND (reference sequence). CDR3 residues: CASSPGTSGRTEQYF. The CDR3 coding sequence is TGTGCCAGTAGTCCCGGGACTAGCGGGAGAACCGAGCAGTACTTC. The full variable domain, with the rest looked up from reference TRBV19 and TRBJ2-7, is DGGITQSPKYLFRKEGQNVTLSCEQNLNHDAMYWYRQDPGQGLRLIYYSQIVNDFQKGDIAEGYSVSREKKESFPLTVTSAQKNPTAFYLCASSPGTSGRTEQYFGPGTRLTVT.

This chain joins TRBV28 and TRBJ2-3; D is perhaps TRBD2 (7 bases). This CDR3 comprises 16 residues. The ends were cut back, 2 bases at V and 3 bases at J, with 15 bases in the middle. Germline values: CDR1 MDHEN, CDR2 SYDVKM. The CDR3 coding sequence is TGTGCCAGCAGTTTAGCGGGGGCACGGAGAACAGATACGCAGTATTTT. Encoded protein: CASSLAGARRTDTQYF.

The chain combines TRBV4-3 with TRBJ1-1; D might be TRBD1 (5 bases). The CDR3 covers 18 residues. The V gene's germline CDR1 is LGHNA and CDR2 YSLEER. The V end lost 0 bases, the J end lost 6 bases, and 23 bases lay between the germline ends. The CDR3 DNA is TGCGCCAGCAGCCAAGATTTAATGGACATCGCTTTCATAGCTGAAGCTTTCTTT. Translation: CASSQDLMDIAFIAEAFF.

The chain links TRBV25-1 to TRBJ2-2; TRBD1 agrees at 9 bases. The CDR3 covers 17 residues. Germline V gene lookup returns CDR1 MGHDK and CDR2 SYGVNS. Unmatched junction bases numbered 6, after V lost 0 bases and J lost 4 bases. The CDR3 loop is CASSEYWDREGTGELFF. The DNA for the CDR3 is TGTGCCAGCAGTGAATATTGGGACAGGGAAGGCACCGGGGAGCTGTTTTTT.

The chain employs TRBV7-3 and TRBJ2-2, with a tentative D call TRBD1 (5 bases). Per germline, CDR1 SGHTA and CDR2 FQGTGA. CDR3 length equals 13 residues. The V gene lost 4 bases and the J gene lost 6 bases, with 9 bases spanning the gap. CDR3 nucleotide sequence: TGTGCCAGCAGCTCCCTCAGGGCCGGGGAGCTGTTTTTT. It translates to CASSSLRAGELFF.

V and J are TRBV6-1 and TRBJ2-7; 9 nucleotides align to TRBD1. Trimming cost V 5 bases and J 5 bases; bases outside gene matches: 4. CDR3 length: 13 amino acids. Germline V CDR1 and CDR2: MNHNS, SASEGT. CDR3 residues: CASSWTGDNEQYF. CDR3 coding DNA: TGTGCCAGCAGTTGGACAGGGGATAACGAGCAGTACTTC.

This chain connects TRBV9 to TRBJ1-1, with TRBD1 identical over 7 bases. J lost 1 base, V lost 2 bases, and 2 bases had no gene match. The CDR3 sequence is 14 residues long. Germline-derived CDR1 and CDR2 are SGDLS and YYNGEE. The CDR3 region is CASSVRQGNTEAFF. The CDR3 DNA is TGTGCCAGCAGCGTGCGACAGGGGAACACTGAAGCTTTCTTT.

V usage is TRBV23-1 and J usage is TRBJ2-2, with D perhaps TRBD1 (6 bases). TRBV23-1 is identified as an open reading frame with a role that is uncertain. Trimming took 0 bases from V and 4 from J, leaving 12 bases between them. The CDR3 sequence is 16 residues long. The chain's CDR3 is CASSQSGQGFTGELFF. The CDR3, as DNA: TGCGCCAGCAGTCAATCTGGGCAGGGGTTCACCGGGGAGCTGTTTTTT.

The chain employs TRBV7-9 and TRBJ1-2; 10 nucleotides line up with TRBD1. Germline CDR1 and CDR2: SEHNR and FQNEAQ (reference sequence). The CDR3 has 18 amino acids. Trimming took 3 bases from V and 4 from J; bases not matched to a gene: 14. The DNA for the CDR3 is TGTGCCAGCAGCTTGGGTTCGGGACAGGGGTTGTTAGGCTATGGCTACACCTTC. Its protein is CASSLGSGQGLLGYGYTF.

J is TRBJ1-2 and V is TRBV27, with 9 nucleotides matching TRBD1. Germline CDR1 reads MNHEY; CDR2 reads SMNVEV (reference sequence). The J segment lost 7 bases and the V segment lost 9 bases, leaving 3 bases of the junction unmatched. The CDR3 spans 11 residues. The CDR3: CASTGGAGYTF. CDR3 bases: TGTGCCAGTACAGGGGGCGCTGGCTACACCTTC.

This clone was seen a few times. The chain uses TRBV4-1 and TRBJ2-3, with 8 bases identical to TRBD2. Germline CDR1 MGHRA, CDR2 YSYEKL. J was trimmed by 0 bases and V by 0 bases; bases with no gene match: 5. The CDR3 covers 17 residues. CDR3 DNA sequence: TGCGCCAGCAGCCAAGAGGGAGCTAGCGGGAGCACAGATACGCAGTATTTT. Its translation is CASSQEGASGSTDTQYF.

V gene TRBV11-2 combines with J gene TRBJ2-2; possible D gene TRBD2, 6 bases. The CDR3 covers 14 residues. Trimming removed 6 bases at V and 5 bases at J, with 13 bases between. Germline V gene sequence: CDR1 SGHAT, CDR2 FQNNGV. CDR3 sequence: CASRITLATGELFF. The CDR3 DNA sequence: TGTGCCAGCAGGATTACGCTAGCGACCGGGGAGCTGTTTTTT.

V is TRBV4-1 and J is TRBJ2-2, with 13 bases matching TRBD2. Germline lookup yields CDR1 MGHRA and CDR2 YSYEKL. Trimming removed 3 bases from V and 3 bases from J; junction bases left unmatched: 10. This CDR3 is built from 19 residues. CDR3 residues: CASSHLPGLAGSDTGELFF. Here the CDR3 DNA reads TGCGCCAGCAGCCACCTACCGGGACTAGCGGGATCGGACACCGGGGAGCTGTTTTTT.

J is TRBJ1-1 and V is TRBV15, with D tentatively TRBD1 (5 bases). The V gene lost 1 base and the J gene lost 7 bases, with 7 bases spanning the gap. Germline V gene data show CDR1 as LNHNV and CDR2 as YYDKDF (reference sequence). This CDR3 is 12 amino acids long. The CDR3 DNA is TGTGCCACCAGCAGAGTAAGGGGTGAAGCTTTCTTT. It codes for CATSRVRGEAFF.

In this sample, this clone turned up a few times. The rearrangement links TRBV28 to TRBJ2-6; D may be TRBD2 (7 bases). CDR3 length: 16 amino acids. Germline CDR1 reads MDHEN; CDR2 reads SYDVKM. The ends were cut back, 6 bases at V and 3 bases at J, with 15 bases in the middle. CDR3 nucleotides: TGTGCCAGCAGCGTAGAAGGGGGGGATGGGGCCAACGTCCTGACTTTC. The encoded protein is CASSVEGGDGANVLTF. The full variable domain, in which reference TRBV28 and TRBJ2-6 provide the parts outside the CDR3, is DVKVTQSSRYLVKRTGEKVFLECVQDMDHENMFWYRQDPGLGLRLIYFSYDVKMKEKGDIPEGYSVSREKKERFSLILESASTNQTSMYLCASSVEGGDGANVLTFGAGSRLTVL.